What follows is one T cell receptor (beta chain) and its context. This clonotype was seen ten or more times. Its binding antigen is unknown. No quality values exist for individual bases; no much larger clone is one base distant. This record belongs to a study of regulatory T cells in long-lasting Graves disease (dated by TCRdb to about 2021). A note on the overall study: Newly diagnosed Graves' disease patients had taken antithyroid drugs for less than 3 months. Patients with persistent Graves' disease were compared with patients with newly diagnosed Graves' disease using TCR sequencing and RNA sequencing of peripheral blood. The study was conducted in China and was registered as a clinical trial. A total of 35 or so samples were covered by TCR sequencing, comprising approximately 13 persistent and approximately 20 newly diagnosed Graves' disease patients.

The library was produced with multiplex PCR. The instrument was an Illumina HiSeq 4000. To build TCR beta libraries, CDR3 regions were amplified by Arm-PCR using iRepertoire HTBI primers. Gel purification was performed on PCR products prior to sequencing. In the paper's pipeline: Gene usage analysis of CDR3 amino acid clonotypes relied on the roughly 67 TRBV and 14 TRBJ segments identified across samples. COPE and FqMerger were used to merge filtered high-quality paired reads into contigs. BLAST was used to align contigs to the IMGT TRBV, TRBD and TRBJ reference genes, and CDR3 was defined following IMGT. Clonotypes above 0.1% frequency were classified as highly expanded clones. Shannon entropy was used to measure repertoire diversity, and the Gini coefficient was used to measure V-J evenness. Public clonotypes were defined as clonotypes shared by more than one individual. The public reads were reprocessed in TCRdb via fastp at Q25 and MiXCR, keeping in-frame beta chains. Every entry covers one CDR3 protein and lists the most common genes and DNA from its rows. The V and J calls were not made by the authors but by TCRdb's processing. The sample table lists some 220,000 distinct CDR3 sequences, around 19% of them with a count of one. Approximately 10% of the sample is taken by the ten largest.

Read against the paper, the sample's time point label means: newly diagnosed GD, antithyroid drugs for less than 3 months. For both TCR sequencing and RNA sequencing, RNA was extracted from PBMCs in TRIzol. The diagnosis of Graves' disease was made according to American Thyroid Association guidelines. Patients for the study were recruited at an endocrinology department in Xi'an, China. Each patient gave roughly 10 milliliters of peripheral blood, collected in an EDTA anticoagulant tube. Ficoll Paque Plus density gradient separation was used to isolate PBMCs, and no additional T cell sorting was done. An Agilent 2100 Bioanalyzer and agarose gel were used to check RNA quality, and a NanoDrop 2000 was used to measure RNA concentration. Findings and caveats that apply to the study as a whole: Only the TCR beta chain was sequenced and analyzed. Because the primary lesion, thyroid tissue, could not be accessed, the study looked at peripheral blood alone. Lower TCR Shannon entropy and fewer highly expanded clones were observed in persistent Graves' disease patients than in newly diagnosed patients, which suggested clonal expansion. The small sample size was acknowledged by the authors as a limitation that may reduce accuracy. A larger number of public clonotypes was shared among persistent patients (2,741) than among newly diagnosed patients (roughly 930).

The sample also formed part of further work on T cells in Graves' hyperthyroidism and ophthalmopathy. That second report states: Stable Graves' hyperthyroidism was defined as no progression to ophthalmopathy during 18 months of follow-up. Hyperthyroidism patients were newly diagnosed, had a disease duration of under 2 months, and were aged 18 to 65 years. Patients with uncontrolled infections, other autoimmune diseases, pregnancy or lactation were excluded. Diagnoses relied on clinical symptoms, serum thyroxine and TRAb, thyroid ultrasound and orbital computed tomography. For the first round of RT-PCR on the TCR CDR3, the HTBI primer set was used together with the Qiagen OneStep RT-PCR kit. Most expanded thyroid clonotypes (frequency above 0.001) were also detected in blood, a finding suggesting that blood repertoires may reflect thyroid immune responses. A 13 V-J signature model separated ophthalmopathy from stable hyperthyroidism, with around 91% sensitivity and 81% to 82% specificity in cross-validation and 80%/75% in testing. In validation, the model predicted progression to ophthalmopathy with 60% to 71% sensitivity and 72% to 75% specificity, a median of 6.5 months before onset. A discovery cohort of around 98 patients, about 44 with Graves' ophthalmopathy and under 60 with stable Graves' hyperthyroidism, was used to find distinguishing TCR V-J signatures. Prospective prediction of ophthalmopathy was tested in an independent validation cohort of 18 to 20 hyperthyroidism patients and around 16 patients who later progressed to ophthalmopathy. For training and testing, the 100 or so patients in the discovery cohort were randomly divided in a 7:3 ratio. In about 6 Graves' hyperthyroidism patients, the study also compared T-cell repertoires from thyroid tissue with T-cell repertoires from blood. After blood sampling, hyperthyroidism patients were treated with methimazole at a starting dose of 30 mg daily, and ophthalmopathy patients were treated with high-dose intravenous methylprednisolone. A second multiplex PCR round built the libraries, followed by size selection and purification. Libraries were sequenced paired-end with 100 bp reads on an Illumina HiSeq2000. SOAPnuke was used to process the raw data, with reads discarded if the reads contained adapters or uncalled bases, had a mean Phred below 15, or lacked an exact constant-primer or identifier match. High-quality paired reads were merged with COPE v1.2.5, and unique nucleotide sequences were defined as clonotypes. Clonotypes were aligned to IMGT TRBV, TRBD and TRBJ reference segments using MiTCR v1.1. Only V-J combinations with frequency above 0.0001, covering about 99% of repertoires, were analysed. The TCS score was defined as the ratio of F50 (clonal expansion) to E x V (chaos), calculated using BLOSUM62-based TCRdist between CDR3 peptides within each V-J. Welch's t-statistics and random forest reduced fewer than 600 V-J features to about 13, which were used in a naive Bayes classifier (R e1071). No statistical method was used to set the sample size in advance, and investigators knew the group allocation. The paper reports TCR Vbeta CDR3 sequencing of roughly 140 peripheral blood samples: over 40 ophthalmopathy, fewer than 80 hyperthyroidism and roughly 17 progressor patients.

Material: peripheral blood mononuclear cells (PBMCs), obtained at new diagnosis, from a patient treated with antithyroid drugs. This clonotype originated in a woman under 40 with Graves disease. Donor details come from another sample of the same person, matched by shared clones.

The DNA sequence is given as TGCAGCGTTGAACCCATGGCGGACCCTAACTATGGCTACACCTTC. Protein translation: CSVEPMADPNYGYTF. This chain is built from TRBV29-1 and TRBJ1-2; the D gene is unclear. The CDR3 starts with the cysteine, ends with the phenylalanine, and has 15 residues. Here the CDR3 DNA is all that survives: 45 bases in frame from base 1. V is reduced by 2 bases and J by 0 bases, leaving a spacing of 13 bases between them. The germline V gene encodes CDR1 SQVTM and CDR2 ANQGSEA.